A selection of T cell receptor beta chains follows, all from one sample in a study of T cell responses to AZD1222 COVID-19 vaccine. Assay used: immunoSEQ multiplex PCR; TCRdb lists only in-frame clones, some missing. Of 180,000 or so clones in the sample, 70% to 90% were seen once. Specimen: peripheral blood, collected on day 0 of AZD1222 vaccination. The receptors were sampled from an adult in good health. CDR3s leave out the opening cysteine and the closing phenylalanine or tryptophan.

V gene: TRBV7-8
J gene: TRBJ1-1
CDR3 protein: ASTDHRGVTEAF

V gene: TRBV3-1/TRBV3-2
J gene: TRBJ2-3
CDR3 protein: ASSQVQGSDTQY

V gene: TRBV4-1
J gene: TRBJ2-7
CDR3 protein: ASSQDQADYEQY

V gene: TRBV7-2
J gene: TRBJ2-7
CDR3 protein: ASSLAGQGRGEQY

V gene: TRBV19
J gene: TRBJ1-2
CDR3 protein: ASSGQGVGYT

V gene: TRBV12-3/TRBV12-4
J gene: TRBJ1-1
CDR3 protein: ASSLGGDTEAF

V gene: TRBV18
J gene: TRBJ1-2
CDR3 protein: ASSPPGGGRNGYT

V gene: TRBV10-2
J gene: TRBJ1-1
CDR3 protein: ASRDTLVNTEAF

V gene: TRBV20-1
J gene: TRBJ1-2
CDR3 protein: SARGGLGYT

V gene: TRBV18
J gene: TRBJ2-5
CDR3 protein: AASVTYQETQY

V gene: TRBV2
J gene: TRBJ1-1
CDR3 protein: ASLGQVEAF

V gene: TRBV6-1
J gene: TRBJ2-5
CDR3 protein: ASSEARGVGETQY

V gene: TRBV28
J gene: TRBJ1-2
CDR3 protein: ASSPGQGFGYT

V gene: TRBV24-1
J gene: TRBJ1-2
CDR3 protein: ATSDLRGYT

V gene: TRBV28
J gene: TRBJ1-1
CDR3 protein: ASSLSGQRGDEAF

V gene: TRBV21-1
J gene: TRBJ2-3
CDR3 protein: AGTVWVTDTQY

V gene: TRBV6-2/TRBV6-3
J gene: TRBJ1-1
CDR3 protein: ASSYGGVQYSAEAF

V gene: TRBV7-8
J gene: TRBJ2-5
CDR3 protein: ASSQTRVSRVGTQY

V gene: TRBV28
J gene: TRBJ1-6
CDR3 protein: ASSPGEGASSPLH

V gene: TRBV9
J gene: TRBJ1-1
CDR3 protein: ASSPHTLNTEAF

V gene: TRBV9
J gene: TRBJ1-6
CDR3 protein: ASSGTGQSYSPLH

V gene: TRBV10-2
J gene: TRBJ2-3
CDR3 protein: ASEQGTDTQY

V gene: TRBV9
J gene: TRBJ1-3
CDR3 protein: ASSPPDSSGNTIY

V gene: TRBV5-1
J gene: TRBJ2-1
CDR3 protein: ASSRDASGHYNEQF

V gene: TRBV4-1
J gene: TRBJ2-7
CDR3 protein: ASSHSGGTYEQY

V gene: TRBV14
J gene: TRBJ1-4
CDR3 protein: ASSQHLGQVRITNEKLF

V gene: TRBV5-4
J gene: TRBJ1-1
CDR3 protein: ASSLPTGMNTEAF

V gene: TRBV28
J gene: TRBJ1-5
CDR3 protein: ASSSGQGGFNQPQH

V gene: TRBV9
J gene: TRBJ1-6
CDR3 protein: ASSLRDLTPLH

V gene: TRBV19
J gene: TRBJ2-7
CDR3 protein: ASSISWAGNYEQY

V gene: TRBV28
J gene: TRBJ2-3
CDR3 protein: ASNHPSDTQY

V gene: TRBV11-2
J gene: TRBJ1-6
CDR3 protein: ASSLSAGLSYNSPLH

V gene: TRBV7-3
J gene: TRBJ2-3
CDR3 protein: ASSHSGKGTDTQY

V gene: TRBV6-5
J gene: TRBJ2-5
CDR3 protein: ASSYRGGAWETQY

V gene: TRBV9
J gene: TRBJ2-2
CDR3 protein: ASSLGGKLTGELF

V gene: TRBV11-2
J gene: TRBJ2-3
CDR3 protein: ASSLGSARGAKY

V gene: TRBV7-2
J gene: TRBJ2-1
CDR3 protein: ASSPLGGVGGNEQF

V gene: TRBV24-1
J gene: TRBJ1-1
CDR3 protein: ATSDSGFDTEAF

V gene: TRBV5-5
J gene: TRBJ1-5
CDR3 protein: ASSSGQGHQPQH

V gene: TRBV5-1
J gene: TRBJ1-2
CDR3 protein: ASSLDKPAYGYT

V gene: TRBV19
J gene: TRBJ1-1
CDR3 protein: AIQRNTEAF

V gene: TRBV21-1
J gene: TRBJ2-7
CDR3 protein: ASSRASGIPYEQY